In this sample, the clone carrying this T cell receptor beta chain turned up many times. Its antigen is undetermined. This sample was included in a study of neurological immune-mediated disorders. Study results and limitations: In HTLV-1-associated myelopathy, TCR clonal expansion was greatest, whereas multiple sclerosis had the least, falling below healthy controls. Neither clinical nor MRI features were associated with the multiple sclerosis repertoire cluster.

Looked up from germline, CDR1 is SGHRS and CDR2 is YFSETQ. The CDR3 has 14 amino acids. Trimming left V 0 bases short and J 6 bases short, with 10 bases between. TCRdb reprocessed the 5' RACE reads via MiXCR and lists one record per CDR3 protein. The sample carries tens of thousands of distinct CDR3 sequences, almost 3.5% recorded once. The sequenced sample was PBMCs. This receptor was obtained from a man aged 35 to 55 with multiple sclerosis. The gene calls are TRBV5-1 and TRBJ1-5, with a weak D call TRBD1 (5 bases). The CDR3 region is CASSLGGDGQPQHF. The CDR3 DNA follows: TGCGCCAGCAGCTTGGGGGGGGACGGTCAGCCCCAGCATTTT.